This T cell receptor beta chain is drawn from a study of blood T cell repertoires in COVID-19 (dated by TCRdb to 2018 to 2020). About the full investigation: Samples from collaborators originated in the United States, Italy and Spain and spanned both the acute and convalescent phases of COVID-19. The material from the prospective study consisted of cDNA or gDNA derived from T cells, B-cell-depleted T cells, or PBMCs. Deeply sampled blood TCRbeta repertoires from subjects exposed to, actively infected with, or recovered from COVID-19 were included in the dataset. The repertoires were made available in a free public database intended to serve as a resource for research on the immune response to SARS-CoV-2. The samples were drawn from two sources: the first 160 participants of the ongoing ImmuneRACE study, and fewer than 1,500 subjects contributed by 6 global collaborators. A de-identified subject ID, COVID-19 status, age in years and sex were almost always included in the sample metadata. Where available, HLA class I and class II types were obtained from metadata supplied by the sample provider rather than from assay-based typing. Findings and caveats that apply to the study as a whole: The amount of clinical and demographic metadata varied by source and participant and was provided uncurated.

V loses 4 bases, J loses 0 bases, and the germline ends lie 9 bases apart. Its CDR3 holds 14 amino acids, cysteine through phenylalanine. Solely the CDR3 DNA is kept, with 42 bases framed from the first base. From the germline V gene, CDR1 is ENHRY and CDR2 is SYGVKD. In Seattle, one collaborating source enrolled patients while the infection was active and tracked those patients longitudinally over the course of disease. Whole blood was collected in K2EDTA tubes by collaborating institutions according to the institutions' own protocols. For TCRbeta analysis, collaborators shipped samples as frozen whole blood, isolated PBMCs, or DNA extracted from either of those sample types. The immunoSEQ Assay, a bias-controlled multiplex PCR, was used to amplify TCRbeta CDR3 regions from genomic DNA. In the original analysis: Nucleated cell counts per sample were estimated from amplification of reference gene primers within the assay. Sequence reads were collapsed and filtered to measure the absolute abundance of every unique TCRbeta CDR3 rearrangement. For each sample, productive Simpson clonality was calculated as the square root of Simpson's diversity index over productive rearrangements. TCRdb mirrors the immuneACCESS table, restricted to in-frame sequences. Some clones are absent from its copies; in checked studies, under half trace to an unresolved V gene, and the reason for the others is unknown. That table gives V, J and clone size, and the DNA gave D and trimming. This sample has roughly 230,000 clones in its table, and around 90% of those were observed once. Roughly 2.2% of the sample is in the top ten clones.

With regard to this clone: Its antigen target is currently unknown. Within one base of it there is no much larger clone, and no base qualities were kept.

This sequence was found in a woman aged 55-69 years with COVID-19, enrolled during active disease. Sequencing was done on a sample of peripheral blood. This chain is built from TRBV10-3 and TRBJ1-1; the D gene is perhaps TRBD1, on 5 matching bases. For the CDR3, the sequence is CAISGRDMNTEAFF. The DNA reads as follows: TGTGCCATCAGTGGCAGGGATATGAACACTGAAGCTTTCTTT.